The T cell receptor (beta chain) described here comes from a study of T cells in localized non-small cell lung cancer. As concerns this clone: Its cognate antigen is unknown.

Notes on the study in general: A single tumor region was sequenced, leaving heterogeneity possible.

TCRdb keeps only in-frame clones here, not all; method: immunoSEQ multiplex PCR. The sample holds 30,000 to 45,000 clones, 90% to 95% seen once. Germline V CDR1 and CDR2: MNHNY, SVGAGI (reference sequence). Trimming shortened V by 8 bases and J by 5 bases, and 16 bases separated the two germline ends. The CDR3 loop spans 13 amino acids. The receptor's source is a female donor older than 55 with stage I lung adenocarcinoma. The material was peripheral blood, obtained before any cancer treatment. The V call is TRBV6-6, the J call TRBJ2-7, with unresolved D. This chain's CDR3 is CASVDPPQDEQYF. The CDR3 nucleotides read TGTGCCAGCGTTGATCCCCCCCAGGACGAGCAGTACTTC.